Shown below are 27 T cell receptor beta chains from a single sample sequenced in a study of T cell repertoires in cytomegalovirus infection. TCRdb re-called the reads through MiXCR, storing one row per CDR3 protein. The table has fewer than 300,000 distinct CDR3 sequences, about 23% seen once. The sequenced material came from PBMCs. Source of these receptors: a human donor in good health (CMV status not recorded). Some clones in this sample may be carry-over from other donors' samples.

The V and J genes are TRBV25-1 and TRBJ2-5; D is possibly TRBD2 (5 bases). The length of the CDR3 is 14 residues. CDR1 and CDR2 (germline): MGHDK, SYGVNS. With 2 bases removed from V and 2 bases from J, the gap between germline ends came to 9 bases. CDR3: CASSEGGLQETQYF. CDR3 nucleotide sequence: TGTGCCAGCAGTGAAGGCGGGCTACAAGAGACCCAGTACTTC. The variable domain in full, completed from reference TRBV25-1 and TRBJ2-5, reads EADIYQTPRYLVIGTGKKITLECSQTMGHDKMYWYQQDPGMELHLIHYSYGVNSTEKGDLSSESTVSRIRTEHFPLTLESARPSHTSQYLCASSEGGLQETQYFGPGTRLLVL.

The V gene is TRBV27, the J gene TRBJ1-5; 8 nucleotides match TRBD1. Losses at the gene ends were 5 bases for V and 3 bases for J; bases not matched to a gene: 12. Germline values: CDR1 MNHEY, CDR2 SMNVEV (reference sequence). The CDR3 runs 17 residues. This CDR3 is CASSRLSRQGNNQPQHF. Written as DNA, the CDR3 is TGTGCCAGCAGTCGACTCAGCAGACAGGGGAACAATCAGCCCCAGCATTTT.

V and J are TRBV7-9 and TRBJ2-7, with D possibly matching TRBD1 (6 bases). Trimming removed 6 bases at V and 4 bases at J, with 16 bases between. Germline assignment: CDR1 SEHNR and CDR2 FQNEAQ (reference sequence). The CDR3 spans 14 residues. Here the CDR3 reads CASSFTTGIYEQYF. CDR3 sequence (DNA): TGTGCCAGCAGTTTTACCACAGGGATTTACGAGCAGTACTTC.

This clonotype was seen only once. The chain combines TRBV28 with TRBJ2-7, with 9 bases lining up with TRBD1. J gave up 5 bases and V 5 bases, and 10 bases lay outside the gene matches. Per germline, CDR1 MDHEN and CDR2 SYDVKM. This CDR3 contains 15 residues. CDR3 nucleotides: TGTGCCAGCAGTGCGCCCGGGACAGGGAGGAACGAGCAGTACTTC. Encoded protein: CASSAPGTGRNEQYF.

This chain joins TRBV2 and TRBJ2-4; 12 bases line up with TRBD2. V lost 7 bases to trimming and J lost 7 bases; unmatched junction nucleotides: 11. This CDR3 region has 16 residues. The germline V gene has CDR1 SNHLY and CDR2 FYNNEI. Here the CDR3 reads CASTTSGGPVANIQYF. In DNA form, the CDR3 reads TGTGCCAGCACTACTAGCGGGGGGCCCGTGGCGAACATTCAGTACTTC.

This clonotype was detected many times. The chain is built from TRBV7-2 and TRBJ2-2; 9 bases map to TRBD2. The CDR3 contains 16 residues. Germline V gene data show CDR1 as SGHTA and CDR2 as FQGNSA. With 4 bases clipped from V and 2 bases from J, the junction kept 5 bases outside the gene matches. CDR3 sequence reads: CASSSASGTNTGELFF. CDR3 coding DNA: TGTGCCAGCAGCTCCGCTAGCGGGACCAACACCGGGGAGCTGTTTTTT. The complete variable domain, with remaining parts taken from reference TRBV7-2 and TRBJ2-2, reads GAGVSQSPSNKVTEKGKDVELRCDPISGHTALYWYRQSLGQGLEFLIYFQGNSAPDKSGLPSDRFSAERTGGSVSTLTIQRTQQEDSAVYLCASSSASGTNTGELFFGEGSRLTVL.

This clonotype was found once. This chain links TRBV30 with TRBJ2-7; 8 bases match TRBD1. V lost 5 bases to trimming and J lost 4 bases; unmatched junction nucleotides: 13. CDR3 length: 15 amino acids. Germline CDR1 and CDR2: GTSNPN and SVGIG (reference sequence). The CDR3 DNA sequence: TGTGCCTGGGTGCCCCTGACAGGGGCATCATACGAGCAGTACTTC. As protein: CAWVPLTGASYEQYF.

This clonotype occurred many times. This rearrangement joins TRBV7-9 to TRBJ1-2; D is undetermined. Deletions cut 1 base from V and 8 bases from J, with 11 bases between. Germline V CDR1 and CDR2: SEHNR, FQNEAQ (reference sequence). The CDR3 has 13 residues. CDR3 protein: CASSLVGIPGYTF. CDR3 in DNA: TGTGCCAGCAGCTTAGTGGGAATCCCAGGCTACACCTTC.

CDR3 region: CSAPRGVSGTQYF. In nucleotides, the CDR3 is TGCAGTGCTCCCCGTGGAGTTTCGGGGACCCAGTACTTC. The chain combines TRBV20-1 with TRBJ2-5; no clear D. CDR1 and CDR2 (germline): DFQATT, SNEGSKA (reference sequence). With 5 bases removed from V and 7 bases from J, the gap between germline ends came to 17 bases. The CDR3 runs to 13 residues.

This clonotype was seen a handful of times. The genes are TRBV7-2 and TRBJ2-1; D unclear. The germline V gene encodes CDR1 SGHTA and CDR2 FQGNSA. The CDR3 loop spans 15 amino acids. Trimming shortened V by 1 base and J by 4 bases, and 11 bases separated the two germline ends. The CDR3 DNA reads as TGTGCCAGCAGCTTAGGGCCGCCGGTTTACAATGAGCAGTTCTTC. Protein sequence: CASSLGPPVYNEQFF.

V gene TRBV14 combines with J gene TRBJ2-1; D gene uncertain. The CDR3 has 14 amino acids. The V end lost 0 bases, the J end lost 4 bases, and 7 bases lay between the germline ends. Germline loops: CDR1 SGHDN, CDR2 FVKESK. The CDR3 sequence: CASSQDRVYNEQFF. The CDR3, as DNA: TGTGCCAGCAGCCAAGATAGGGTGTACAATGAGCAGTTCTTC. The entire variable domain, with the rest obtained from reference TRBV14 and TRBJ2-1, is as follows: EAGVTQFPSHSVIEKGQTVTLRCDPISGHDNLYWYRRVMGKEIKFLLHFVKESKQDESGMPNNRFLAERTGGTYSTLKVQPAELEDSGVYFCASSQDRVYNEQFFGPGTRLTVL.

The chain combines TRBV4-3 with TRBJ2-1; weak D call: TRBD2 (6 bases). The CDR3 is made up of 13 amino acids. Germline CDR1 and CDR2: LGHNA and YSLEER. V was trimmed by 1 base and J by 5 bases, leaving 6 bases between them. CDR3 region: CASSQGGDNEQFF. CDR3 coding DNA: TGCGCCAGCAGCCAAGGGGGGGACAATGAGCAGTTCTTC.

There are a few counts of this clonotype. The J gene is TRBJ2-6, the V gene TRBV10-3; D unclear. Germline values: CDR1 ENHRY, CDR2 SYGVKD. The CDR3 is made up of 15 amino acids. Trimming removed 2 bases from V and 0 bases from J, with 5 bases in between. Written as DNA, the CDR3 is TGTGCCATCAGTGAGATAAACTCTGGGGCCAACGTCCTGACTTTC. Its protein product is CAISEINSGANVLTF.

This chain uses TRBV19 with TRBJ1-1; tentative D call: TRBD1 (6 bases). CDR1 and CDR2 (germline): LNHDA, SQIVND (reference sequence). CDR3 size: 15 residues. Deletions cut 0 bases from V and 4 bases from J, with 12 bases between. The CDR3 nucleotides read TGTGCCAGTAGTATAGATGCAGGGGCGACCACTGAAGCTTTCTTT. Protein sequence: CASSIDAGATTEAFF.

This chain connects TRBV19 to TRBJ1-5, with 8 bases fitting TRBD1. Per germline, CDR1 LNHDA and CDR2 SQIVND (reference sequence). The junction had 5 bases not matched to a gene; V was cut back by 4 bases and J by 6 bases. The CDR3 sequence is 14 residues long. CDR3 sequence (DNA): TGTGCCAGTAGTAGGACAGGGATCGGTCAGCCCCAGCATTTT. It is translated as CASSRTGIGQPQHF.

This clonotype was observed a handful of times. The J gene is TRBJ2-7, the V gene TRBV28; a weak D match, TRBD2 (7 bases). The germline gives CDR1 MDHEN, CDR2 SYDVKM. V gave up 3 bases and J gave up 0 bases, with 24 bases separating them. The CDR3 has 19 amino acids. The CDR3 bases are TGTGCCAGCAGTTTTTCTATGTCCTTTGCGGGGGCCAACTCCTACGAGCAGTACTTC. The encoded protein is CASSFSMSFAGANSYEQYF. The whole variable domain, remainder taken from reference TRBV28 and TRBJ2-7, is DVKVTQSSRYLVKRTGEKVFLECVQDMDHENMFWYRQDPGLGLRLIYFSYDVKMKEKGDIPEGYSVSREKKERFSLILESASTNQTSMYLCASSFSMSFAGANSYEQYFGPGTRLTVT.

This clonotype was picked up many times. The gene calls are TRBV7-2 and TRBJ2-5; TRBD1 is a possible D gene (5 bases). Per the germline V gene, CDR1 is SGHTA and CDR2 is FQGNSA. This CDR3 comprises 15 residues. Trimming took 2 bases from V and 4 from J, leaving 14 bases between them. The CDR3 spells CASSLSPGIRETQYF. The CDR3, as DNA: TGTGCCAGCAGCTTATCCCCAGGGATTCGAGAGACCCAGTACTTC. Variable domain in full (rest from reference TRBV7-2 and TRBJ2-5): GAGVSQSPSNKVTEKGKDVELRCDPISGHTALYWYRQSLGQGLEFLIYFQGNSAPDKSGLPSDRFSAERTGGSVSTLTIQRTQQEDSAVYLCASSLSPGIRETQYFGPGTRLLVL.

In this sample, this clonotype turned up a few times. The chain carries TRBV7-9 and TRBJ2-7; D is possibly TRBD2 (5 bases). Germline V gene sequence: CDR1 SEHNR, CDR2 FQNEAQ (reference sequence). V lost 4 bases and J lost 5, with 12 bases in between. This CDR3 comprises 13 residues. The CDR3: CASSSRSGDEQYF. The CDR3 bases are TGTGCCAGCAGCTCTCGGTCCGGGGACGAGCAGTACTTC.

This clonotype was recorded once. The genes are TRBV7-9 and TRBJ2-2; 10 bases are a match to TRBD2. The CDR3 consists of 19 residues. Germline-derived CDR1 and CDR2 are SEHNR and FQNEAQ (reference sequence). After removal of 2 bases from V and 1 base from J, the junction contained 10 bases not matched to a gene. Here the CDR3 reads CASSLPGGAGGLNTGELFF. The CDR3 DNA is TGTGCCAGCAGCTTACCAGGAGGAGCGGGAGGGCTGAACACCGGGGAGCTGTTTTTT.

This clonotype was recorded once. The junction does not match germline at one end; this may be a read error. V gene TRBV7-2 combines with J gene TRBJ2-7; 7 positions match TRBD2. Germline CDR1 reads SGHTA; CDR2 reads FQGNSA. This CDR3 spans 14 amino acids. The CDR3 spells CVSSSLGGDREQYF. The CDR3 DNA is TGTGTCAGCAGCTCACTGGGGGGGGACCGCGAGCAGTACTTC.

This clonotype was detected once. The chain employs TRBV20-1 and TRBJ2-5; 7 bases line up with TRBD2. There are 13 residues in the CDR3. Germline V gene sequence: CDR1 DFQATT, CDR2 SNEGSKA (reference sequence). J gave up 5 bases and V 4 bases, and 7 bases lay outside the gene matches. DNA for the CDR3: TGCAGTGCTATTGGGCGGGGAGGGGAGACCCAGTACTTC. It encodes CSAIGRGGETQYF.

This chain joins TRBV29-1 and TRBJ2-5; the D is unclear. There are 14 residues in the CDR3. Trimming left V 1 base short and J 4 bases short, with 13 bases between. CDR1 SQVTM and CDR2 ANQGSEA come from the germline V gene. CDR3 sequence: CSVEVAAGRETQYF. The CDR3 DNA reads TGCAGCGTTGAAGTGGCGGCTGGTCGAGAGACCCAGTACTTC.

This clonotype was observed a few times. The chain is built from TRBV6-5 and TRBJ2-1, with 13 bases lining up with TRBD2. Germline lookup yields CDR1 MNHEY and CDR2 SVGAGI. The CDR3 covers 14 residues. V was clipped by 2 bases and J by 9 bases; unmatched bases: 1. The CDR3 protein is CASSYRTSGGEQFF. The CDR3 nucleotides are TGTGCCAGCAGTTACCGGACTAGCGGGGGTGAGCAGTTCTTC.

This clonotype has at least ten counts. The rearrangement joins TRBV7-2 to TRBJ2-1; TRBD2 matches 9 bases. This CDR3 has 16 residues. The V segment lost 0 bases and the J segment 6 bases; nucleotides outside the gene matches: 6. Germline CDR1 is SGHTA and CDR2 is FQGNSA. The chain's CDR3 is CASSLALGTSSNEQFF. The DNA of the CDR3 is TGTGCCAGCAGCTTAGCGCTAGGGACTAGCAGCAATGAGCAGTTCTTC.

V is TRBV10-3 and J is TRBJ1-2; a possible D gene is TRBD1 (5 bases). V lost 0 bases to trimming and J lost 2 bases, with 10 bases between them. Germline CDR1 is ENHRY and CDR2 is SYGVKD. The CDR3 extends over 15 amino acids. In DNA, the CDR3 is TGTGCCATCAGTGAGTCCTCGCGGACAAACTATGGCTACACCTTC. This gives the protein CAISESSRTNYGYTF.

The V gene is TRBV6-2 or TRBV6-3, the J gene TRBJ2-7; D gene uncertain. The V and J ends lost 2 bases and 2 bases respectively, with 7 bases between them. CDR1 is MNHEY, CDR2 SVGEGT, per germline. This CDR3 spans 13 amino acids. The CDR3 here is CASSYPPPYEQYF. Here the CDR3 DNA reads TGTGCCAGCAGTTACCCGCCGCCCTACGAGCAGTACTTC.

This clonotype was observed many times. The rearrangement links TRBV7-2 to TRBJ1-5, with D uncertain. Per germline, CDR1 SGHTA and CDR2 FQGNSA. The V end lost 3 bases, the J end lost 0 bases, and 6 bases lay between the germline ends. This CDR3 contains 14 residues. The CDR3 loop reads CASSFTPSNQPQHF. The CDR3 DNA reads as TGTGCCAGCAGCTTTACACCTAGCAATCAGCCCCAGCATTTT.